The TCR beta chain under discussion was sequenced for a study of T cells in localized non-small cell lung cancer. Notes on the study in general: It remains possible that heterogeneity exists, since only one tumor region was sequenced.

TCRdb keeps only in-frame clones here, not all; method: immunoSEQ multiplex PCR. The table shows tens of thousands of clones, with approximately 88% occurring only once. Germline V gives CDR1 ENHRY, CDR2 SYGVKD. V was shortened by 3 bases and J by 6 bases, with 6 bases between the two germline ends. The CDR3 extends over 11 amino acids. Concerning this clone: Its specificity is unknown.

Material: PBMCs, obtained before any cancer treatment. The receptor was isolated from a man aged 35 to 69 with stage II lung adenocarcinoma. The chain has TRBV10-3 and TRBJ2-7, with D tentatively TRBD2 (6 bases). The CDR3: CAISDGSEQYF. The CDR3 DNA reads TGTGCCATCAGTGACGGGAGCGAGCAGTACTTC.